What follows describes a single TCR beta chain. Which antigen it targets is not known. The source of the sample is a study of T cells expressing NK-cell markers (dated by TCRdb to the early 2020s). Background on the whole study: About eight donors provided sorted CD3+CD56+NKG2C+, CD3+CD56+NKG2C- and CD3+CD56-NKG2C+ T-cell subsets, whose TCR beta-chain repertoires were profiled. Of the eight sequenced donors, seven were found to be HCMV-seropositive and one was found to be HCMV-seronegative. All eight donors whose samples were sequenced were randomly selected healthy volunteers, three of them men and five women. Sequencing of the libraries produced 2 x 150 bp reads on Illumina HiSeq 2000/2500, MiSeq or NextSeq. Results and caveats for the whole study, not just this receptor: In six donors, the dominant CD3+CD56+NKG2C+ clonotypes were found to rank among the top 10 CD8+ clonotypes and to make up about 1.0-7.0% of CD8+ T cells. Those dominant clonotypes were again the most abundant among CD3+CD56-NKG2C+ cells in a few donors, at roughly 28.3-60.1%. Whether the expanded NKG2C-expressing T cell clones were specific for HCMV antigens remained unclear.

HCMV-specific IgG was detected in serum with a commercial ELISA kit to determine HCMV serostatus. Peripheral blood mononuclear cells were isolated from blood by Ficoll density gradient centrifugation. Measured from the cysteine to the phenylalanine, the CDR3 is 17 residues long. The record lacks a DNA sequence. As encoded in the germline V gene, CDR1 is SQVTM while CDR2 is ANQGSEA. TCRdb shows the sequencer as Illumina HiSeq 2000. TCR beta cDNA libraries were prepared using 5'RACE template switching, which introduced a universal primer site and unique molecular identifiers. cDNA synthesis was primed from the TCR beta constant segment and was followed by two successive PCR amplification steps. The paper's processing steps were these. Reads were demultiplexed and grouped by UMI with MIGEC, and clonotypes were assembled and quantified with MiTCR. To remove erroneous sequences, TCR cDNA sequences were retained only when supported by two or more reads. The tcR package was used for downstream repertoire analysis, and clonotypes were matched between fractions using CDR3 nucleotide sequence together with V segment. VDJmatch was used to annotate antigen specificity against VDJdb, with one amino acid substitution in CDR3 allowed. Reprocessed by TCRdb, the reads give a single entry per CDR3 protein sequence, without DNA. TCRdb, rather than the study authors, made the V and J calls. The data table for this sample lists under 500,000 distinct CDR3 sequences. Under 7.5% of the sample is taken by the ten largest.

Here the chain combines TRBV29-1 and TRBJ2-7; lacking DNA, the TRBD1 call made by TCRdb goes unchecked. The sequenced sample consisted of blood T cells: a sorted CD56 or NKG2C T cell subset, CD4+ or CD8+ T cells, or bulk PBMC T cells (not recorded which). This receptor was obtained from a woman aged 18 to 69 in good health. The CDR3 here reads CSVVYGTAPLLAYEQYF.